The next 14 T cell receptor beta chains were all read from a single sample in a study of breast tumors, draining lymph nodes, adjacent tissues. TCRdb redid the calling of the multiplex PCR reads with MiXCR, one entry per CDR3 protein. This table has roughly 19,000 distinct CDR3 sequences, roughly 50% appearing once. The specimen was breast tumor tissue. These receptor sequences come from a female donor with breast cancer. Some clones in this sample may be carry-over from other donors' samples.

This clonotype came up many times. This rearrangement joins TRBV12-3 or TRBV12-4 to TRBJ2-1; 8 bases fit TRBD2. With V trimmed by 3 bases and J by 6 bases, 16 bases remained unmatched. The length of the CDR3 is 18 residues. The DNA for the CDR3 is TGTGCCAGCAGTTTCGGGCGGGGGGCACATTCAAAGCGCAATGAGCAGTTCTTC. Protein sequence: CASSFGRGAHSKRNEQFF.

The rearrangement joins TRBV19 to TRBJ1-3; 8 bases match TRBD1. V lost 6 bases to trimming and J lost 1 base; unmatched junction nucleotides: 2. Germline CDR1 reads LNHDA; CDR2 reads SQIVND (reference sequence). The length of the CDR3 is 14 residues. This CDR3 reads CASRGTGSGNTIYF. Here the CDR3 DNA reads TGTGCCAGTAGAGGGACAGGTTCTGGAAACACCATATATTTT.

This clonotype is labeled medium-sized. The chain has TRBV7-2 and TRBJ2-7; the D call may be TRBD1 or TRBD2 (5 bases each). Per the germline V gene, CDR1 is SGHTA and CDR2 is FQGNSA. The CDR3 is 13 amino acids. The V gene lost 5 bases and the J gene lost 3 bases, with 11 bases spanning the gap. The chain's CDR3 is CASSRNGGYEQYF. The CDR3, as DNA: TGTGCCAGCAGCCGGAATGGGGGCTACGAGCAGTACTTC. The full variable domain, rest sourced from reference TRBV7-2 and TRBJ2-7, is GAGVSQSPSNKVTEKGKDVELRCDPISGHTALYWYRQSLGQGLEFLIYFQGNSAPDKSGLPSDRFSAERTGGSVSTLTIQRTQQEDSAVYLCASSRNGGYEQYFGPGTRLTVT.

This sequence joins TRBV20-1 and TRBJ2-1; TRBD2 aligns across 11 bases. The ends lost 6 bases at V and 9 bases at J; junction bases unmatched: 7. Looked up from germline, CDR1 is DFQATT and CDR2 is SNEGSKA (reference sequence). This CDR3 has 13 amino acids. CDR3 in DNA: TGCAGTGCAAAACTAGCGGGAGAACGTGAGCAGTTCTTC. It encodes CSAKLAGEREQFF.

This clonotype has at least ten counts. This sequence joins TRBV6-6 and TRBJ2-5; TRBD2 matches 7 bases. The CDR3 spans 16 residues. With 5 bases clipped from V and 7 bases from J, the junction kept 16 bases outside the gene matches. Germline V lookup: CDR1 MNHNY, CDR2 SVGAGI (reference sequence). Written as DNA, the CDR3 is TGTGCCAGCAGTCACGAGCCTCTAGCGGTCTCCGCGACCCAGTACTTC. Its protein product is CASSHEPLAVSATQYF.

This clonotype has a count of ten or more. The genes are TRBV3-1 and TRBJ1-6; TRBD1 might be the D (5 bases). The V end lost 3 bases, the J end lost 10 bases, and 16 bases lay between the germline ends. Germline CDR1 is LGHDT and CDR2 is YNNKEL (reference sequence). CDR3 length: 15 amino acids. The CDR3 here is CASSHTGRIGSPLHF. CDR3 DNA: TGTGCCAGCAGCCACACAGGACGGATCGGGTCACCCCTCCACTTT.

The gene calls are TRBV20-1 and TRBJ2-1, with a possible D match to TRBD2 (5 bases). Looked up from germline, CDR1 is DFQATT and CDR2 is SNEGSKA (reference sequence). V shed 5 bases and J shed 8 bases, with 13 bases lying between them. The CDR3 is 12 residues long. The CDR3 sequence is CSAEDLADEQFF. In nucleotides, the CDR3 is TGCAGTGCTGAAGACCTAGCCGATGAGCAGTTCTTC.

This clonotype was seen ten or more times. The rearrangement joins TRBV28 to TRBJ1-2; D is undetermined. With 6 bases removed from V and 8 bases from J, the gap between germline ends came to 13 bases. This CDR3 region has 12 residues. Germline V lookup: CDR1 MDHEN, CDR2 SYDVKM. The DNA for the CDR3 is TGTGCCAGCAGCGCGGTTGGTAGCGGCTACACCTTC. This sequence encodes CASSAVGSGYTF.

The rearrangement uses TRBV7-9 and TRBJ2-3, with TRBD2 as a possible D gene (6 bases). V lost 2 bases, J lost 1 base, and 10 bases lay in between. Per germline, CDR1 SEHNR and CDR2 FQNEAQ (reference sequence). The CDR3 covers 15 residues. This chain's CDR3 is CASSLSQRGTDTQYF. In DNA, the CDR3 is TGTGCCAGCAGCTTAAGTCAGCGGGGCACAGATACGCAGTATTTT.

The table lists this clonotype with many counts. This sequence may be a read error, since a much larger clone differs from it by one base. The J gene is TRBJ1-2, the V gene TRBV11-1; D is uncertain. The CDR3 runs to 14 residues. Germline-derived CDR1 and CDR2 are SGHAT and FQDESV (reference sequence). The V end lost 2 bases, the J end lost 4 bases, and 11 bases lay between the germline ends. The CDR3 is CASSLSDTTYGYTF. In DNA form, the CDR3 reads TGTGCCAGCAGCTTATCAGACACGACCTATGGCTACACCTTC.

By sample share, this clonotype is medium-sized. The chain couples TRBV10-3 to TRBJ2-5, with 9 bases identical to TRBD2. CDR1 is ENHRY and CDR2 is SYGVKD in the germline V gene. With 1 base clipped from V and 3 bases from J, the junction kept 9 bases outside the gene matches. The CDR3 contains 17 residues. CDR3 sequence: CAISEFSRTSVKETQYF. The CDR3 DNA sequence: TGTGCCATCAGTGAGTTTTCTCGGACTAGCGTAAAAGAGACCCAGTACTTC.

A note on this clonotype: The junction does not match germline at one end; this may be a read error. The CDR3 DNA reads TGTGCCAAGCCCGGGACTAGCGGGAGCGGGGCCACCGGGGAGCTGTTCTTT. Amino acid sequence: CAKPGTSGSGATGELFF. This chain connects TRBV7-2 to TRBJ2-2, with 14 bases that match TRBD2. Germline V gene lookup returns CDR1 SGHTA and CDR2 FQGNSA. This CDR3 is built from 17 residues. Combining the CDR3 with reference TRBV7-2 and TRBJ2-2 gives the whole variable domain GAGVSQSPSNKVTEKGKDVELRCDPISGHTALYWYRQSLGQGLEFLIYFQGNSAPDKSGLPSDRFSAERTGGSVSTLTIQRTQQEDSAVYLCAKPGTSGSGATGELFFGEGSRLTVL.

This clonotype has ten or more counts. V is TRBV5-1 and J is TRBJ1-2; 9 bases are a match to TRBD1. Trimming at V came to 3 bases and at J to 4 bases, leaving 4 bases not matched to a gene. CDR1 and CDR2 from the germline V gene are SGHRS and YFSETQ. The CDR3 is 14 amino acids. This CDR3 is CASSSEDRGYGYTF. The CDR3 region has the DNA TGCGCCAGCAGCTCCGAGGACAGGGGCTATGGCTACACCTTC.

This clonotype was counted ten times or more. The CDR3 reads CASSHSSRRGEQFF. DNA of the CDR3: TGTGCCAGCAGCCACAGTTCGAGGCGGGGTGAGCAGTTCTTC. The gene calls are TRBV14 and TRBJ2-1, with a possible D match to TRBD2 (6 bases). The CDR3 contains 14 residues. Germline V lookup: CDR1 SGHDN, CDR2 FVKESK. The V end lost 3 bases, the J end lost 9 bases, and 15 bases lay between the germline ends.